This TCR beta chain was recovered during a study of CD8 T cells in ankylosing spondylitis (dated by TCRdb to 2015 to 2018). About the study as a whole: The study set out to find disease-linked TCR variants by profiling T cell receptor beta repertoires in ankylosing spondylitis patients and healthy donors. In total, the full study cohort was made up of 108 healthy donors and about two dozen ankylosing spondylitis patients. Peripheral blood samples were taken, and synovial fluid was additionally collected from ankylosing spondylitis patients. The paper as a whole reports these results and caveats: A CD8+ phenotype was shown by the disease-linked clones, which were found at relatively low frequencies in peripheral blood. A TCR beta motif made up of eight or nine highly homologous amino acid variants appeared to be characteristic of blood from ankylosing spondylitis patients. Some motif variants had previously been reported in the synovial fluid and blood of reactive arthritis patients, which suggests shared mechanisms of disease initiation. The disease-linked clones were reported to be significantly enriched in matched synovial fluid samples from ankylosing spondylitis patients.

Sequencing was performed on an Illumina HiSeq 2500. TCR beta libraries were prepared by quantitative 5'-RACE with molecular barcodes. The published analysis was carried out like this. Disease-linked TCR variants were identified with a new computational method built on a probabilistic model of VDJ rearrangement. The public reads were reanalyzed by TCRdb: fastp trimming at Q25, MiXCR alignment, in-frame beta chains only. Each entry merges the rows of one CDR3 protein and shows their most common DNA and genes. TCRdb, not the original authors, processed these V and J calls. The sample table contains 200,000 to 250,000 distinct CDR3 sequences; only one count was recorded for about 7.3% of them. Of the sample, 14% is held by the ten largest clones. CDR1 and CDR2, per the germline V gene, are SGDLS and YYNGEE. CDR3 length: 15 amino acids, cysteine to phenylalanine. The retained sequence is limited to the CDR3, 45 bases, with the frame set at the first base. The germline ends are 11 bases apart after V is trimmed by 0 bases and J by 4 bases.

This clonotype was counted many times. Which antigen it targets is not known. The record has no base qualities; no much larger clone is one base away. This clonotype originated in a male donor with ankylosing spondylitis. In this chain, TRBV9 is recombined with TRBJ2-1; a tentative D match to TRBD2 spans 6 bases. The sequenced sample consisted of blood, either unsorted or a sorted T cell fraction (not recorded which). The CDR3 is CASSVGGGRYNEQFF. The sequenced DNA: TGTGCCAGCAGCGTAGGTGGAGGGAGGTACAATGAGCAGTTCTTC.